Below are 9 T cell receptor beta chains sequenced from a single sample in a study of spatial heterogeneity in lung cancer. Study-wide results and limits: Tumor mutation count correlated with how many alpha and beta TCRs expanded intratumorally.

Their target antigens are unknown. TCRdb re-analysed the 5' RACE reads in MiXCR, keeping a single row per CDR3 protein. The repertoire holds 1,200 or so distinct CDR3 sequences, with 4% to 6% as singletons. Time point noted: sample taken at primary tumor resection. Sequenced material: lung tumor tissue, taken at surgery. All receptors derive from a male donor with early-stage non-small cell lung cancer.

This clonotype rates as medium-sized. The chain couples TRBV4-3 to TRBJ2-2; possible D gene TRBD2, 6 bases. Trimming removed 0 bases from V and 5 bases from J, with 22 bases in between. The CDR3 runs 19 residues. Germline V CDR1 and CDR2: LGHNA, YSLEER. The CDR3 here is CASSQDSPLGRLITGELFF. CDR3 sequence (DNA): TGCGCCAGCAGCCAAGATTCCCCACTTGGGAGGCTTATTACCGGGGAGCTGTTTTTT.

By sample fraction, this clonotype is medium-sized. The chain links TRBV5-8 to TRBJ2-1, with no clear D. Germline V gives CDR1 SGHTS, CDR2 YDEGEE. Trimming removed 2 bases at V and 5 bases at J, with 17 bases between. The CDR3 covers 16 residues. The CDR3 loop is CASSFPDITVDNEQFF. The CDR3 region has the DNA TGTGCCAGCAGCTTCCCCGACATAACCGTTGACAATGAGCAGTTCTTC.

This clonotype is large within its sample. The chain recombines TRBV28 with TRBJ2-7, with D possibly matching TRBD2 (5 bases). The germline V and J ends were trimmed by 6 bases and 2 bases, with 14 bases remaining between them. The germline gives CDR1 MDHEN, CDR2 SYDVKM. CDR3 length: 14 residues. The CDR3 protein is CASSRRSGAYEQYF. As DNA, the CDR3 is TGTGCCAGCAGCCGGAGGAGTGGCGCCTACGAGCAGTACTTC.

In its sample, this clonotype ranks as medium-sized. The gene calls are TRBV7-7 and TRBJ2-2, with a possible D match to TRBD2 (5 bases). The germline CDR1 and CDR2 sequences are SSHAT and FNYEAQ (reference sequence). V was pared by 1 base and J by 7 bases, with 13 bases between. The CDR3 is made up of 15 amino acids. The CDR3 sequence: CASSLEAAGIGELFF. The CDR3 nucleotides are TGTGCCAGCAGCTTAGAAGCCGCGGGCATCGGGGAGCTGTTTTTT.

In its sample, this clonotype ranks as large. The V gene is TRBV6-1, the J gene TRBJ2-7; no reliable D call. The CDR3 covers 13 residues. Germline values: CDR1 MNHNS, CDR2 SASEGT. Between the trimmed V and J ends, which lost 6 bases and 5 bases, there was a span of 14 bases. The CDR3 region has the DNA TGTGCCAGCAGAGATCTTCCCCCCAACGAGCAGTACTTC. Protein sequence: CASRDLPPNEQYF.

This clonotype rates as medium-sized (0.01 to 0.1%). This rearrangement joins TRBV7-7 to TRBJ2-1; 8 nucleotides agree with TRBD2. Germline assignment: CDR1 SSHAT and CDR2 FNYEAQ (reference sequence). V dropped 1 base and J dropped 6; count of bases not matched to a gene: 2. The CDR3 consists of 14 residues. The CDR3 sequence is CASSLEGTSNEQFF. The CDR3 nucleotides are TGTGCCAGCAGCTTAGAGGGGACTAGCAATGAGCAGTTCTTC. The whole variable domain, filled in from reference TRBV7-7 and TRBJ2-1, reads GAGVSQSPRYKVTKRGQDVTLRCDPISSHATLYWYQQALGQGPEFLTYFNYEAQPDKSGLPSDRFSAERPEGSISTLTIQRTEQRDSAMYRCASSLEGTSNEQFFGPGTRLTVL.

This clonotype is termed medium-sized. The V and J genes are TRBV27 and TRBJ2-3; a weak D match, TRBD1 (6 bases). CDR1 MNHEY and CDR2 SMNVEV come from the germline V gene (reference sequence). The CDR3 loop spans 13 amino acids. V was pared by 5 bases and J by 3 bases, with 9 bases between. CDR3 in amino acids: CASSMDSTDTQYF. CDR3 DNA: TGTGCCAGCAGTATGGACAGTACAGATACGCAGTATTTT.

This clonotype is medium-sized by share. The CDR3 loop is CASSAGPAGEQYF. The DNA for the CDR3 is TGTGCCAGCAGCGCCGGGCCTGCTGGCGAGCAGTACTTC. The chain carries TRBV9 and TRBJ2-7; D is undetermined. The CDR3 runs to 13 residues. In germline, CDR1 is SGDLS, CDR2 YYNGEE. V was clipped by 3 bases and J by 6 bases, with 13 bases between them. The whole variable domain, remainder taken from reference TRBV9 and TRBJ2-7, is DSGVTQTPKHLITATGQRVTLRCSPRSGDLSVYWYQQSLDQGLQFLIQYYNGEERAKGNILERFSAQQFPDLHSELNLSSLELGDSALYFCASSAGPAGEQYFGPGTRLTVT.

By share, this clonotype counts as medium-sized. CDR3 DNA sequence: TGTGCCAGCAGTGGCTGGCAAGAGACCCAGTACTTC. It specifies CASSGWQETQYF. This chain connects TRBV2 to TRBJ2-5; D gene ambiguous. The CDR3 length is 12 residues. Germline V gene lookup returns CDR1 SNHLY and CDR2 FYNNEI. The V end was cut by 4 bases, the J end by 2 bases, with 5 bases between.